This T cell receptor beta chain came from a study of T-cell reconstitution after alpha-beta-depleted transplantation in children. Broader study findings: At around two months after transplant, the alpha-beta T cells were reportedly derived from several hundred expanded clones that came from non-depleted graft cells. Diversity and T-cell counts at one year after transplant derived mostly from new T cells. Elevated TCRbeta diversity at day 60 was traced, in some patients, to surviving recipient T cells and thymic progenitors.

It was with unique molecular identifiers that the TCRbeta library was prepared. MiXCR, applied by TCRdb to the PCR reads, yields one record per CDR3 protein. The profile covers about 200,000 distinct CDR3 sequences, with 6.6% appearing a single time and approximately 5.7% taken by the ten largest. In this sample, this clonotype turned up a few times. The antigen remains undetermined. This receptor was taken from a boy aged 2 to 10 with acute lymphoblastic leukemia, due to receive a stem cell transplant. The material sequenced was PBMCs, taken before TCRalphabeta/CD19-depleted stem cell transplant.

As DNA, the CDR3 is TGTGCCAGCAGCCTCACAGGACAGCCGAGGTCCTATAATTCACCCCTCCACTTT. This translates into CASSLTGQPRSYNSPLHF. The chain links TRBV7-8 to TRBJ1-6; D is possibly TRBD1 (6 bases). Germline CDR1 SGHVS, CDR2 FQNEAQ. This CDR3 region has 18 residues. V lost 5 bases and J 1 base, leaving 18 bases between the germline ends.